A selection of T cell receptor beta chains follows, all from one sample in a study of blood T cell repertoires in COVID-19. The assay was immunoSEQ multiplex PCR, and TCRdb's table has in-frame clones only and misses some. The sample has around 250,000 clones, around 84% seen once. The specimen was peripheral blood. These TCRs come from a woman younger than 30 with acute or convalescent COVID-19. Each CDR3 is given with its conserved first and last residue. D genes are given only for firm matches. Some rows have no size entry. The others give once, few or many, or a class for an expanded clone.

D gene	V gene	clone size	J gene	CDR3 protein	CDR3 DNA
NA	TRBV10-1	NA	TRBJ1-2	CASSLCLDGTF	TGCGCCAGCAGTCTCTGTTTAGATGGCACCTTC
NA	TRBV5-5	NA	TRBJ2-3	CASSLGSSTSTDTQYF	TGTGCCAGCAGCTTGGGGTCCTCTACTAGCACAGATACGCAGTATTTT
TRBD1	TRBV9	NA	TRBJ2-7	CASSAGDRMYEQYF	TGTGCCAGCAGCGCAGGGGACAGAATGTACGAGCAGTACTTC
TRBD1	TRBV28	NA	TRBJ1-5	CASLTGGAGNQPQHF	TGTGCCAGCCTGACAGGGGGCGCTGGCAATCAGCCCCAGCATTTT
NA	TRBV6-2/TRBV6-3	NA	TRBJ2-7	CASSYLVVLAYEQYF	TGTGCCAGCAGTTACCTCGTCGTCCTTGCCTACGAGCAGTACTTC
NA	TRBV19	few	TRBJ2-7	CASSSRQVTYEQYF	TGTGCCAGTAGTTCCCGACAGGTCACCTACGAGCAGTACTTC
NA	TRBV11-2	NA	TRBJ1-1	CASSQEGGGTEAFF	TGTGCCAGCAGCCAGGAGGGGGGAGGGACTGAAGCTTTCTTT
TRBD2	TRBV19	NA	TRBJ2-3	CASSPGHTSGAGDTQYF	TGTGCCAGTAGTCCAGGGCATACTAGCGGGGCCGGAGATACGCAGTATTTT
TRBD2	TRBV18	NA	TRBJ2-2	CASSRTWTSGVNTGELFF	TGTGCCAGCTCACGAACCTGGACTAGCGGGGTTAACACCGGGGAGCTGTTTTTT
NA	TRBV7-2	NA	TRBJ1-3	CASSPIGGRGNTIYF	TGTGCCAGCAGCCCCATCGGGGGGCGTGGAAACACCATATATTTT
NA	TRBV4-3	NA	TRBJ1-2	CASSPGTRGGGYGYTF	TGCGCCAGCAGCCCCGGGACTCGGGGGGGCGGCTATGGCTACACCTTC
NA	TRBV28	NA	TRBJ2-2	CASRTGTPNTGELFF	TGTGCCAGCAGGACCGGGACACCGAACACCGGGGAGCTGTTTTTT
TRBD2	TRBV6-5	NA	TRBJ2-1	CASRTSGSNEQFF	TGTGCCAGCAGAACTAGCGGGAGCAATGAGCAGTTCTTC
NA	TRBV2	NA	TRBJ1-3	CASSTGTGNTIYF	TGTGCCAGCAGTACAGGGACTGGAAACACCATATATTTT
NA	TRBV5-4	NA	TRBJ1-2	CASSNTEYGYTF	TGTGCCAGCAGCAACACAGAGTATGGCTACACCTTC
NA	TRBV15	NA	TRBJ1-2	CATSSASGGWGGYTF	TGTGCCACCAGCAGCGCATCCGGGGGGTGGGGTGGCTACACCTTC
NA	TRBV18	many	TRBJ1-1	CASSPDLSGPEAFF	TGTGCCAGCTCACCAGATCTGTCAGGGCCTGAAGCTTTCTTT
NA	TRBV2	NA	TRBJ1-5	CASSEESPGPQHF	TGTGCCAGCAGTGAGGAGAGCCCTGGGCCCCAGCATTTT
NA	TRBV18	NA	TRBJ2-1	CASSPPPIGGEQFF	TGTGCCAGCTCACCACCGCCAATAGGCGGTGAGCAGTTCTTC
TRBD2	TRBV19	NA	TRBJ2-7	CASSIRPSGNYEQYF	TGTGCCAGTAGTATTCGTCCTAGCGGGAACTACGAGCAGTACTTC
TRBD1	TRBV7-2	few	TRBJ2-5	CASSANRGPETQYF	TGTGCCAGCAGCGCAAACAGGGGTCCGGAGACCCAGTACTTC
NA	TRBV6-5	NA	TRBJ2-1	CASTSHNEQFF	TGTGCCAGCACGTCACATAATGAGCAGTTCTTC
TRBD1	TRBV3-1/TRBV3-2	NA	TRBJ1-4	CASSRWTGGITNEKLFF	TGTGCCAGCAGCCGCTGGACAGGGGGCATTACTAATGAAAAACTGTTTTTT
TRBD1	TRBV6-2/TRBV6-3	NA	TRBJ1-2	CASSYSPTGGGYGYTF	TGTGCCAGCAGTTACTCGCCAACAGGGGGCGGCTATGGCTACACCTTC
TRBD1	TRBV18	NA	TRBJ2-1	CASSRPGQLLNEQFF	TGTGCCAGCTCACGACCGGGACAGCTCCTCAATGAGCAGTTCTTC
NA	TRBV28	once	TRBJ1-2	CASMARFSRQDGGYTF	TGTGCCAGCATGGCCAGGTTCTCCCGACAGGATGGAGGCTACACCTTC